The clone carrying this T cell receptor beta chain has only one observation. The entry originates in a study of blood T cell repertoires in COVID-19. Study overall: COVID-19 samples, acute and convalescent, were from the United States, Italy and Spain. Sources were T cells, B-cell-depleted T cells, or PBMCs; the material itself was cDNA or gDNA.

V was shortened by 3 bases and J by 6 bases, with 17 bases between the two germline ends. The CDR3 is made up of 15 amino acids. Germline V gene sequence: CDR1 LNHNV, CDR2 YYDKDF (reference sequence). Per the original methods: By means of reference gene primer amplification, nucleated cell counts were estimated. TCRdb's copy holds only in-frame clones and misses some; the assay was immunoSEQ multiplex PCR. The V and J calls and clone size come from that table; D and trimming were worked out from the DNA. The table lists about 360,000 clones, roughly 86% of them singletons, with approximately 2.9% in the top ten.

This receptor was identified in a human donor in a cohort sampled during active COVID-19. Sequences were obtained from peripheral blood. The V call is TRBV15, the J call TRBJ1-1; D is undetermined. CDR3 region: CATSRERISSAEAFF. As DNA, the CDR3 is TGTGCCACCAGCAGGGAGCGAATATCCTCCGCTGAAGCTTTCTTT.